This is a list of T cell receptor beta chains from one sample in a study of identifying expanded T cells in peripheral blood. Using immunoSEQ multiplex PCR, the repertoire was profiled, and TCRdb retains in-frame clones only, with some absent. The repertoire holds about 94,000 clones, with nearly 90% as singletons. Input material: blood. These receptors were taken from a person between 18 and 75 years old in good health. Each CDR3 is given with its conserved first and last residue. Each record gives: CDR3 length, J gene, V gene, CDR3 protein.

len: 12; j_gene: TRBJ2-3; v_gene: TRBV19; CDR3aa: CASSRTSDTQYF
len: 19; j_gene: TRBJ1-5; v_gene: TRBV19; CDR3aa: CASTTAGGVGGPGNQPQHF
len: 15; j_gene: TRBJ2-5; v_gene: TRBV5-5; CDR3aa: CASSPSGGLQETQYF
len: 16; j_gene: TRBJ1-2; v_gene: TRBV2; CDR3aa: CASSVGDSLGFGGYTF
len: 14; j_gene: TRBJ1-4; v_gene: TRBV7-9; CDR3aa: CASSLWGTNEKLFF
len: 14; j_gene: TRBJ2-3; v_gene: TRBV6-6; CDR3aa: CASSYGRGPDTQYF
len: 14; j_gene: TRBJ1-6; v_gene: TRBV2; CDR3aa: CASGRSSYNSPLHF
len: 17; j_gene: TRBJ1-3; v_gene: TRBV9; CDR3aa: CASSVAGTGAAGNTIYF
len: 13; j_gene: TRBJ1-5; v_gene: TRBV30; CDR3aa: CAWSGGSNQPQHF
len: 12; j_gene: TRBJ1-5; v_gene: TRBV10-2; CDR3aa: CASRLDKGPQHF